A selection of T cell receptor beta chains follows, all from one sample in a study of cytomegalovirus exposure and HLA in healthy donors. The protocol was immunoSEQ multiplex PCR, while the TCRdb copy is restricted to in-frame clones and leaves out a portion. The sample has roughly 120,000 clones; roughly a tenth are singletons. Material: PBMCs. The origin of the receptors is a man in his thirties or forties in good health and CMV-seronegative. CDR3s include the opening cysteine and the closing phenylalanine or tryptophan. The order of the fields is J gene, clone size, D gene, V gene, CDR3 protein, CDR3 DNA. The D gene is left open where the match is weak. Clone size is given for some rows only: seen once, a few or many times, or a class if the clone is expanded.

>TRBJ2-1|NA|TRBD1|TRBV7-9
CASSLWRTGLYNEQFF
TGTGCCAGCAGCTTATGGCGGACAGGATTATACAATGAGCAGTTCTTC
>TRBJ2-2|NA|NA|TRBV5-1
CASSLDSMNTGELFF
TGCGCCAGCAGCTTGGACTCAATGAACACCGGGGAGCTGTTTTTT
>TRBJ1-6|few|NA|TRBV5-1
CASSLGGGINSPLHF
TGCGCCAGCAGCTTGGGGGGGGGAATTAATTCACCCCTCCACTTT
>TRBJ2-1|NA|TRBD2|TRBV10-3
CAISTSGASAEQFF
TGTGCCATCAGCACTAGCGGGGCGAGTGCTGAGCAGTTCTTC
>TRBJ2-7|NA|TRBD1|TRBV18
CASSPIKSGQAGAEQYF
TGTGCCAGCTCACCAATTAAATCGGGACAGGCGGGCGCCGAGCAGTACTTC
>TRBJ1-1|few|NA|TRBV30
CAWSEGTSMNTEAFF
TGTGCCTGGAGTGAAGGGACATCCATGAACACTGAAGCTTTCTTT
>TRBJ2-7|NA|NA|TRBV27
CASSFGLQGIEYEQYF
TGTGCCAGCAGTTTCGGACTGCAGGGGATAGAGTACGAGCAGTACTTC
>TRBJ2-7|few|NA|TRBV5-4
CASSSVDGRDSLGQYF
TGTGCCAGCAGCTCTGTGGACGGACGGGACTCGTTGGGGCAGTACTTC
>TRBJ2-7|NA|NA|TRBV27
CASSPSEYSSYEQYF
TGTGCCAGCAGTCCATCGGAATACAGCTCCTACGAGCAGTACTTC
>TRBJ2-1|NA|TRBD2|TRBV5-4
CASSSDLAGGPYEQFF
TGTGCCAGCAGCTCGGACCTAGCGGGAGGGCCGTATGAGCAGTTCTTC
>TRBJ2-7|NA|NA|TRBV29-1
CSVLTAYEQYF
TGCAGCGTTTTGACAGCCTACGAGCAGTACTTC
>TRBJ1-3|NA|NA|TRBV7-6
CASSLVGSAGNTIYF
TGTGCCAGCAGCTTAGTAGGGAGTGCTGGAAACACCATATATTTT
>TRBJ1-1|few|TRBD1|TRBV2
CASSLDRGLIMNTEAFF
TGTGCCAGCAGTCTGGACAGGGGGCTAATCATGAACACTGAAGCTTTCTTT
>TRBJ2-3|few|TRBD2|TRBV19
CASSTRGGRSDTQYF
TGTGCCAGTAGTACCCGGGGGGGACGGTCAGATACGCAGTATTTT
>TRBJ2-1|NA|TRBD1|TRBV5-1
CASSPGQGQNEQFF
TGCGCCAGCAGCCCTGGACAGGGTCAAAATGAGCAGTTCTTC
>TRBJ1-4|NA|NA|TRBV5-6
CASSLANRDEKLFF
TGTGCCAGCAGCTTGGCCAACCGGGATGAAAAACTGTTTTTT
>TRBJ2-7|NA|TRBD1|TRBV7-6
CASSRDRDSHEQYF
TGTGCCAGCAGCCGGGACAGGGATTCCCACGAGCAGTACTTC
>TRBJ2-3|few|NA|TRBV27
CASSLTRGKGSDTQYF
TGTGCCAGCAGTTTGACCCGGGGGAAGGGTAGTGATACGCAGTATTTT
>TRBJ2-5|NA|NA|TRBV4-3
CASSQLPGQETQYF
TGCGCCAGCAGCCAACTGCCGGGACAAGAGACCCAGTACTTC
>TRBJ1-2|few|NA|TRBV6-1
CASSDPGRQNYGYTF
TGTGCCAGCAGTGACCCAGGGCGACAGAACTATGGCTACACCTTC
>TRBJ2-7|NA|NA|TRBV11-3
CASSMVYEQYF
TGTGCCAGCAGTATGGTTTACGAGCAGTACTTC
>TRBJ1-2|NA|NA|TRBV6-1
CASSEGWERDGYTF
TGTGCCAGCAGTGAAGGGTGGGAGCGGGATGGCTACACCTTC
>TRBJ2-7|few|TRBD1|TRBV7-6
CASSSSGGTGPYEQYF
TGTGCCAGCAGCTCCTCCGGGGGGACAGGGCCCTACGAGCAGTACTTC
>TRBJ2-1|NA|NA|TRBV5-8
CASSPVHRTYNEQFF
TGTGCCAGCAGCCCCGTCCACAGGACGTACAATGAGCAGTTCTTC
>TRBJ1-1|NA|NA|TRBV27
CASRMSGGTEAFF
TGTGCCAGCAGGATGTCCGGGGGCACTGAAGCTTTCTTT
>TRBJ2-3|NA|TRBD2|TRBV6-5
CASRHQRGGTDTQYF
TGTGCCAGCAGACATCAGCGGGGGGGCACAGATACGCAGTATTTT
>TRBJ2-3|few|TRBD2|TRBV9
CASSSRIAGVLGRDPDTQYF
TGTGCCAGCAGCTCCCGAATAGCGGGAGTCCTCGGCCGGGACCCGGATACGCAGTATTTT
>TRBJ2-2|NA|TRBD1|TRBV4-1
CASSQPGTGRDTGELFF
TGCGCCAGCAGCCAACCCGGGACAGGGCGAGACACCGGGGAGCTGTTTTTT
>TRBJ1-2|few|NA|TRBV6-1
CASSSGGYSNYGYTF
TGTGCCAGCAGTTCGGGAGGATACTCTAACTATGGCTACACCTTC
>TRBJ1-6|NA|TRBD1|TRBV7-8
CASTGQGTENSPLHF
TGTGCCAGCACGGGACAGGGGACAGAAAATTCACCCCTCCACTTT
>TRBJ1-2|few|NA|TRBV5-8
CASSPWTAQNYGYTF
TGTGCCAGCAGCCCTTGGACAGCACAGAACTATGGCTACACCTTC
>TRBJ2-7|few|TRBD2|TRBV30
CAWSVSGEAAYEQYF
TGTGCCTGGAGTGTAAGCGGGGAGGCAGCCTACGAGCAGTACTTC
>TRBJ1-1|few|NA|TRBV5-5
CASSLFTGKGTEAFF
TGTGCCAGCAGCTTGTTTACGGGGAAGGGCACTGAAGCTTTCTTT
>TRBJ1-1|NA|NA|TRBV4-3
CASSQVWGGGSTEAFF
TGCGCCAGCAGCCAAGTCTGGGGGGGAGGTTCAACTGAAGCTTTCTTT
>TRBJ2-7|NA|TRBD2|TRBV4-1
CASSPGLAVSYEQYF
TGCGCCAGCAGCCCCGGACTAGCGGTTTCCTACGAGCAGTACTTC
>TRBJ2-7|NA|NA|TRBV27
CASSFLGQLYEQYF
TGTGCCAGCAGTTTCCTGGGACAACTCTACGAGCAGTACTTC
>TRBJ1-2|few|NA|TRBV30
CAWSYGSYGYTF
TGTGCCTGGAGCTACGGGAGCTATGGCTACACCTTC
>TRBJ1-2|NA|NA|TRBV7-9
CASSLLTGPNYGYTF
TGTGCCAGCAGCTTGTTGACAGGTCCTAACTATGGCTACACCTTC
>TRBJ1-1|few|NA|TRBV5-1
CASGRSGQENTEAFF
TGCGCCAGCGGTCGATCGGGACAAGAGAACACTGAAGCTTTCTTT
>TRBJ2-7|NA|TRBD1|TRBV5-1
CASSRSDRARDEQYF
TGCGCCAGCAGCCGATCGGACAGGGCCCGAGACGAGCAGTACTTC
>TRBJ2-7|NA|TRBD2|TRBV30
CAWTQASGGLDEQYF
TGTGCCTGGACCCAGGCTAGCGGGGGTCTAGACGAGCAGTACTTC